Below, 27 T cell receptor beta chains from the same sample are listed, as sequenced in a study of CD8 T cells in Susac syndrome. With random hexamers, reverse transcription was performed on roughly 0.5 to 1 ug of RNA. TCRdb called the immunoSEQ multiplex PCR reads again in MiXCR, with one record for every CDR3 protein. The table has fewer than 150,000 distinct CDR3 sequences, approximately 93% seen once. The sequencing sample was made of CD4+ T cells from PBMCs. The receptors here all came from a human donor with multiple sclerosis.

This chain uses TRBV12-3 or TRBV12-4 with TRBJ2-7, with 9 bases matching TRBD1. The CDR3 spans 16 residues. J lost 1 base, V lost 6 bases, and 10 bases had no gene match. In nucleotides, the CDR3 is TGTGCCAGCAGCCTAAGGGGACAGGGTTTATCCTACGAGCAGTACTTC. It yields the protein CASSLRGQGLSYEQYF.

The J gene is TRBJ2-7, the V gene TRBV4-2, with TRBD1 matching over 8 bases. The J segment lost 4 bases and the V segment lost 0 bases, leaving 5 bases of the junction unmatched. CDR1 is LGHNA and CDR2 is YNFKEQ in the germline V gene. The CDR3 is made up of 15 amino acids. CDR3 sequence reads: CASSQDQQGGYEQYF. The CDR3 DNA reads as TGTGCCAGCAGCCAAGATCAACAGGGGGGATACGAGCAGTACTTC.

This sequence joins TRBV7-2 and TRBJ1-6, with no clear D. V was shortened by 3 bases and J by 4 bases, with 10 bases between the two germline ends. Germline-derived CDR1 and CDR2 are SGHTA and FQGNSA. The CDR3 is 15 amino acids. The CDR3 sequence: CASSLGSSYNSPLHF. The DNA for the CDR3 is TGTGCCAGCAGCTTGGGCAGTTCGTATAATTCACCCCTCCACTTT.

CDR3 coding DNA: TGTGCCAGTAGGGCTGGGGGGGCCGCGGTGTCCTACGAGCAGTACTTC. Translating it yields CASRAGGAAVSYEQYF. This rearrangement joins TRBV19 to TRBJ2-7; D possibly corresponds to TRBD2 (7 bases). Germline CDR1 and CDR2: LNHDA and SQIVND (reference sequence). V lost 6 bases to trimming and J lost 1 base, with 19 bases between them. This CDR3 comprises 16 residues.

CDR3 protein: CASSSPQGGQPQHF. The CDR3 nucleotides are TGTGCCAGCAGTTCCCCTCAGGGTGGCCAGCCCCAGCATTTT. The chain combines TRBV28 with TRBJ1-5, with D maybe TRBD1 (5 bases). Germline-derived CDR1 and CDR2 are MDHEN and SYDVKM. V was shortened by 4 bases and J by 7 bases, with 14 bases between the two germline ends. The CDR3 extends over 14 amino acids.

The chain employs TRBV9 and TRBJ2-7; TRBD1 might be the D (6 bases). The CDR3 consists of 14 residues. Trimming cost V 4 bases and J 7 bases, with 18 bases left between them. CDR1 and CDR2 from the germline V gene are SGDLS and YYNGEE. The CDR3 nucleotides read TGTGCCAGCAGCCGAACACAGGGCCAGGGAGAGCAGTACTTC. As protein: CASSRTQGQGEQYF.

The chain links TRBV2 to TRBJ2-7, with 9 bases matching TRBD1. The V gene's germline CDR1 is SNHLY and CDR2 FYNNEI. There are 14 residues in the CDR3. Trimming at V came to 6 bases and at J to 1 base, leaving 4 bases not matched to a gene. The chain's CDR3 is CASRGTGKSYEQYF. As DNA, the CDR3 is TGTGCCAGCAGGGGGACAGGGAAGTCCTACGAGCAGTACTTC. The variable domain in full, completed from reference TRBV2 and TRBJ2-7, reads EPEVTQTPSHQVTQMGQEVILRCVPISNHLYFYWYRQILGQKVEFLVSFYNNEISEKSEIFDDQFSVERPDGSNFTLKIRSTKLEDSAMYFCASRGTGKSYEQYFGPGTRLTVT.

The CDR3 sequence is CASGLEGVTQYF. CDR3 nucleotide sequence: TGTGCTAGTGGTTTGGAGGGCGTTACGCAGTATTTT. The chain couples TRBV12-5 to TRBJ2-3, with unresolved D. The germline V gene has CDR1 LGHNT and CDR2 FRNRAP. The CDR3 is 12 residues long. V lost 1 base and J 8 bases, leaving 7 bases between the germline ends.

The chain links TRBV28 to TRBJ1-2; 7 nucleotides agree with TRBD1. The CDR3 is 14 residues long. From germline, CDR1 is MDHEN and CDR2 SYDVKM. Unmatched junction bases numbered 5, after V lost 7 bases and J lost 0 bases. The CDR3 reads CASIQGVTNYGYTF. DNA for the CDR3: TGTGCCAGCATCCAGGGGGTAACTAACTATGGCTACACCTTC.

The chain recombines TRBV18 with TRBJ1-4, with D possibly being TRBD1 (5 bases). CDR3 length equals 17 residues. CDR1 is KGHSH, CDR2 LQKENI, per germline. Trimming removed 1 base at V and 5 bases at J, with 17 bases between. CDR3 nucleotide sequence: TGTGCCAGCTCACCACGCGTAGAGACAGCTAAGAATGAAAAACTGTTTTTT. This translates into CASSPRVETAKNEKLFF.

V is TRBV27 and J is TRBJ1-5; the D is unclear. V lost 0 bases, J lost 3 bases, and 6 bases lay in between. Germline V gives CDR1 MNHEY, CDR2 SMNVEV (reference sequence). This CDR3 contains 14 residues. CDR3 DNA: TGTGCCAGCAGTTTATCAGGACTCAATCAGCCCCAGCATTTT. Translation gives CASSLSGLNQPQHF.

J is TRBJ1-6 and V is TRBV6-1; 8 bases align to TRBD1. The CDR3 extends over 13 amino acids. The V gene end was trimmed by 4 bases and the J gene end by 7 bases; junction bases not matched to a gene: 0. Germline loops: CDR1 MNHNS, CDR2 SASEGT. CDR3 nucleotide sequence: TGTGCCAGCAGTGGGACAGGGAATTCACCCCTCCACTTT. Protein: CASSGTGNSPLHF.

J is TRBJ2-5 and V is TRBV13; D gene ambiguous. V lost 1 base to trimming and J lost 9 bases, with 9 bases between them. Per the germline V gene, CDR1 is PRHDT and CDR2 is FYEKMQ (reference sequence). The CDR3 loop spans 12 amino acids. This CDR3 is CASSLERKAQYF. DNA of the CDR3: TGTGCCAGCAGCTTAGAAAGAAAGGCCCAGTACTTC.

This clonotype was counted a single time. The V gene is TRBV20-1, the J gene TRBJ2-5; 7 bases match TRBD2. Germline V gene data show CDR1 as DFQATT and CDR2 as SNEGSKA (reference sequence). This CDR3 region has 15 residues. With V trimmed by 6 bases and J by 0 bases, 10 bases remained unmatched. This CDR3 reads CSAKSTGGNQETQYF. CDR3 DNA sequence: TGCAGTGCAAAGTCCACCGGGGGGAACCAAGAGACCCAGTACTTC.

The chain uses TRBV12-3 or TRBV12-4 and TRBJ1-2; TRBD1 might be the D (5 bases). The length of the CDR3 is 12 residues. The ends were cut back, 6 bases at V and 5 bases at J, with 10 bases in the middle. Here the CDR3 reads CASSQGTYGYTF. CDR3 sequence (DNA): TGTGCCAGCAGCCAAGGGACTTATGGCTACACCTTC.

The genes are TRBV5-1 and TRBJ2-1; maybe TRBD2 (5 bases). The V gene lost 4 bases and the J gene lost 10 bases, with 15 bases spanning the gap. The germline gives CDR1 SGHRS, CDR2 YFSETQ. The CDR3 loop spans 13 amino acids. The CDR3 region has the DNA TGCGCCAGCAGCCCGGGGAACGTCCGGGAGCAGTTCTTC. Its translation is CASSPGNVREQFF.

A note on this clonotype: Germline and junction disagree at one end, which may indicate a read error. The chain uses TRBV5-1 and TRBJ1-5; TRBD1 agrees at 7 bases. The CDR3 is 16 residues long. CDR1 and CDR2 (germline): SGHRS, YFSETQ. The CDR3 protein is CASSWGPGQKNQPQHF. In DNA form, the CDR3 reads TGCGCCAGCAGCTGGGGGCCGGGACAGAAGAATCAACCCCAGCATTTT.

The V gene is TRBV5-1, the J gene TRBJ2-3, with TRBD1 matching 7 bases. The germline V gene encodes CDR1 SGHRS and CDR2 YFSETQ. The V segment lost 4 bases and the J segment 1 base; nucleotides outside the gene matches: 3. This CDR3 is 14 amino acids long. The DNA for the CDR3 is TGCGCCAGCAGCCGGGACAGCCGCACAGATACGCAGTATTTT. Its translation is CASSRDSRTDTQYF.

V and J are TRBV27 and TRBJ2-5, with D possibly TRBD2 on 5 matching bases. The germline V gene has CDR1 MNHEY and CDR2 SMNVEV (reference sequence). Trimming shortened V by 4 bases and J by 9 bases, and 15 bases separated the two germline ends. The CDR3 consists of 13 residues. CDR3 region: CASSSQDQRAQYF. As DNA, the CDR3 is TGTGCCAGCAGTTCCCAGGACCAGAGGGCCCAGTACTTC.

V gene TRBV30 combines with J gene TRBJ2-3; the D gene is possibly TRBD1 (6 bases). V was shortened by 7 bases and J by 3 bases, with 17 bases between the two germline ends. The CDR3 is 14 residues long. Germline V gene data show CDR1 as GTSNPN and CDR2 as SVGIG (reference sequence). CDR3 region: CASNPGEGTDTQYF. CDR3 in DNA: TGTGCCTCCAATCCAGGGGAAGGAACAGATACGCAGTATTTT.

The chain combines TRBV20-1 with TRBJ2-5; D may match TRBD1 or TRBD2 (5 bases each). Germline V gives CDR1 DFQATT, CDR2 SNEGSKA (reference sequence). The germline V and J ends were trimmed by 6 bases and 1 base, with 9 bases remaining between them. This CDR3 has 12 residues. The DNA for the CDR3 is TGCAGTGCCGGGACGGCCCAAGAGACCCAGTACTTC. This codes for CSAGTAQETQYF.

This clonotype showed up just once. The V and J genes are TRBV19 and TRBJ2-3; D tentatively reads TRBD1 or TRBD2 (5 bases each). CDR3 length: 16 residues. Between the trimmed V and J ends, which lost 6 bases and 6 bases, there was a span of 22 bases. The germline V gene encodes CDR1 LNHDA and CDR2 SQIVND (reference sequence). CDR3 sequence: CASSQRTRGRGDTQYF. The DNA of the CDR3 is TGTGCCAGTAGCCAAAGGACGAGGGGCCGCGGGGATACGCAGTATTTT.

The chain uses TRBV30 and TRBJ1-2; maybe TRBD1 (5 bases). V was pared by 3 bases and J by 7 bases, with 15 bases between. The CDR3 has 13 amino acids. Germline V gene sequence: CDR1 GTSNPN, CDR2 SVGIG (reference sequence). DNA for the CDR3: TGTGCCTGGAGCAGGGCAGCCTTTACTGGCTACACCTTC. Its protein product is CAWSRAAFTGYTF.

This clonotype was seen just once. The chain has TRBV24-1 and TRBJ2-3; D is possibly TRBD2 (6 bases). Trimming removed 3 bases at V and 5 bases at J, with 17 bases between. The germline CDR1 and CDR2 sequences are KGHDR and SFDVKD. The length of the CDR3 is 16 residues. CDR3 sequence (DNA): TGTGCCACCAGTGATCCCCGAGGAGGGATAAGAGATACGCAGTATTTT. Translating it yields CATSDPRGGIRDTQYF.

The rearrangement uses TRBV20-1 and TRBJ1-1; D is unclear. Trimming removed 0 bases from V and 1 base from J, with 9 bases in between. From germline, CDR1 is DFQATT and CDR2 SNEGSKA (reference sequence). The CDR3 runs 14 residues. The CDR3 sequence is CSARDPKGNTEAFF. CDR3 nucleotide sequence: TGCAGTGCTAGAGATCCTAAGGGGAACACTGAAGCTTTCTTT.

The chain recombines TRBV6-2 or TRBV6-3 with TRBJ2-7; maybe TRBD2 (5 bases). With 8 bases removed from V and 9 bases from J, the gap between germline ends came to 17 bases. The CDR3 contains 12 residues. Germline V lookup: CDR1 MNHEY, CDR2 SVGEGT. CDR3 in DNA: TGTGCCAGCTCCAGGACCTCCAGCGGGCAGTACTTC. Protein: CASSRTSSGQYF.

V and J are TRBV27 and TRBJ1-5, with 8 bases that match TRBD1. This CDR3 has 14 residues. Trimming removed 6 bases from V and 7 bases from J; junction bases left unmatched: 8. Germline V gene sequence: CDR1 MNHEY, CDR2 SMNVEV (reference sequence). CDR3 in amino acids: CASSWTGLGQPQHF. DNA of the CDR3: TGTGCCAGCAGCTGGACAGGGTTGGGACAGCCCCAGCATTTT.